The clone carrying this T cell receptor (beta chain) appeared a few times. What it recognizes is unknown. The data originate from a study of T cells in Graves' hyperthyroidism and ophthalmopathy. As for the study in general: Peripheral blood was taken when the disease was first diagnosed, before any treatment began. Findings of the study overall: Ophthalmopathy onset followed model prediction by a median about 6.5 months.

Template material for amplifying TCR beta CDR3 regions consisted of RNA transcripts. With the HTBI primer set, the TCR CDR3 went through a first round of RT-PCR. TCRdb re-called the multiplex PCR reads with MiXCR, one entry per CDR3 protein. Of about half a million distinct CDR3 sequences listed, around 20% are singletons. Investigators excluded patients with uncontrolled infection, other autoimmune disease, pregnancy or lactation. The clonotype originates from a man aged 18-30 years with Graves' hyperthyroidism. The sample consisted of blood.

The CDR3 sequence is CAWISPAGNKYEQYF. In DNA form, the CDR3 reads TGTGCCTGGATCAGTCCGGCGGGGAATAAGTACGAGCAGTACTTC. This chain links TRBV30 with TRBJ2-7; TRBD2 might be the D (6 bases). Per the germline V gene, CDR1 is GTSNPN and CDR2 is SVGIG (reference sequence). Trimming cost V 4 bases and J 4 bases, with 20 bases left between them. This CDR3 is 15 amino acids long.